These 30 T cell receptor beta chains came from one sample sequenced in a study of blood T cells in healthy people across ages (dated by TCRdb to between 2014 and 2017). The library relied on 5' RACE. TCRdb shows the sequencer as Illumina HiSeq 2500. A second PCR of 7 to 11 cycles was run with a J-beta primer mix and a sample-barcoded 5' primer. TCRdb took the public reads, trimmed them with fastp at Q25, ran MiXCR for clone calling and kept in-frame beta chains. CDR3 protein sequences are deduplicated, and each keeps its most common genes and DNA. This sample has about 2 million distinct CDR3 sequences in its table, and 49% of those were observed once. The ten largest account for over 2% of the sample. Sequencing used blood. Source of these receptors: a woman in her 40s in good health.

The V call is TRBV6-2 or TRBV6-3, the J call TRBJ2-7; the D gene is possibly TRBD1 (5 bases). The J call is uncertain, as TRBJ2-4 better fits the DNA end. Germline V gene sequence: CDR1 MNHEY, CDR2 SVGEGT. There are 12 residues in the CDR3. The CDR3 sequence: CASSPDRDIQYF. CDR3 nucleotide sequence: TGTGCCAGCAGCCCCGACAGAGACATTCAGTACTTC.

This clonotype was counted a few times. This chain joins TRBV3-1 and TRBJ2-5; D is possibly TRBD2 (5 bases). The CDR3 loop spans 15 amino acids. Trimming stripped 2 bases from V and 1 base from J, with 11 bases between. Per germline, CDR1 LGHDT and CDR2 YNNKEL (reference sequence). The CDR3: CASSQKGLSQETQYF. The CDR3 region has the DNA TGTGCCAGCAGCCAAAAAGGACTGTCCCAAGAGACCCAGTACTTC.

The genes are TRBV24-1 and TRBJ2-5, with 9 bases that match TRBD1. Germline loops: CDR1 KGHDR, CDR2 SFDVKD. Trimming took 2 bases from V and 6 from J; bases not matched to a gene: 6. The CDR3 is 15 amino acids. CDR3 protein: CATSDSQGALKTQYF. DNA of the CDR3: TGTGCCACCAGTGATTCACAGGGGGCACTGAAGACCCAGTACTTC.

CDR3 sequence: CSAGTSLSGDTQYF. The CDR3 DNA follows: TGCAGTGCTGGGACTAGCTTGTCGGGAGATACGCAGTATTTT. The chain recombines TRBV20-1 with TRBJ2-3; 9 bases agree with TRBD2. CDR1 DFQATT and CDR2 SNEGSKA come from the germline V gene (reference sequence). The CDR3 covers 14 residues. J was trimmed by 5 bases and V by 5 bases; bases with no gene match: 8.

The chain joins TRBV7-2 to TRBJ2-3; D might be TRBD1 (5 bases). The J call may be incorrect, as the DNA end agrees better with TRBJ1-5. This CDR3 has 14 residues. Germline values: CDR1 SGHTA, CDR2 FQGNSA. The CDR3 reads CASSNGGGGSDQHF. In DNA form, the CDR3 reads TGTGCCAGCTCTAACGGTGGCGGGGGGTCCGATCAGCATTTT.

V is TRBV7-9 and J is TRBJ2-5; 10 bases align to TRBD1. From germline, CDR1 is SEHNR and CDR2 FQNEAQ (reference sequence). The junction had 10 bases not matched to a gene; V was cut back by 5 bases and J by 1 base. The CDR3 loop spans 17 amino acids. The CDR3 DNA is TGTGCCAGCAGCCCCCTTGGGGGGACAGGGGTCCAAGAGACCCAGTACTTC. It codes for CASSPLGGTGVQETQYF.

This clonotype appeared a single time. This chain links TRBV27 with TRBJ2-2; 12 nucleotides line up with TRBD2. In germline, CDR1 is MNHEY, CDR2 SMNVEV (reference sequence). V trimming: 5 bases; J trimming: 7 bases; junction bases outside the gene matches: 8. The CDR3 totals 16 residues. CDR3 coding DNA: TGTGCCAGCAGTAATCTAGCGGGGGGGCCCGTCGGGGAGCTGTTTTTT. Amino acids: CASSNLAGGPVGELFF.

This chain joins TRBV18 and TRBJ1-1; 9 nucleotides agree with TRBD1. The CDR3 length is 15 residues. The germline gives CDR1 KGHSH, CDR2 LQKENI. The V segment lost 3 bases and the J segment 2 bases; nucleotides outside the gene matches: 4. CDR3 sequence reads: CASSPRQGDNTEAFF. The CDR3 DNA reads TGTGCCAGCTCACCGAGACAGGGGGACAACACTGAAGCTTTCTTT.

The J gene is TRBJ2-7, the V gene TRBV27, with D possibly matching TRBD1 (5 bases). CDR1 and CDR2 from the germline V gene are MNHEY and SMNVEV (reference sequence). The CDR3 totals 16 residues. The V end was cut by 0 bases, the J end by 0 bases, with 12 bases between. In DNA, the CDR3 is TGTGCCAGCAGTTTATCCTCGTTTCAGGGCTCCTACGAGCAGTACTTC. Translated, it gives CASSLSSFQGSYEQYF.

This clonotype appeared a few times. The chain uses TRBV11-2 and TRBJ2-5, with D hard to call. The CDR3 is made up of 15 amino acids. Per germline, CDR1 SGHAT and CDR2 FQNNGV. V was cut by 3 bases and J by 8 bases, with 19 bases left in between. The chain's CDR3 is CASSFEGSPQETQYF. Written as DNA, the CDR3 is TGTGCCAGCAGCTTTGAAGGCTCACCTCAGGAAACCCAGTACTTC.

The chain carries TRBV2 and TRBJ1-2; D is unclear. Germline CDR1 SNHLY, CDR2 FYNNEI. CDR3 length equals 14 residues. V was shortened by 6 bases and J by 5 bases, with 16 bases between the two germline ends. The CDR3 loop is CASSATGSQYGYTF. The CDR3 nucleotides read TGTGCCAGCAGCGCCACGGGCAGCCAGTATGGCTACACCTTC. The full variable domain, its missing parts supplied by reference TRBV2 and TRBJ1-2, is EPEVTQTPSHQVTQMGQEVILRCVPISNHLYFYWYRQILGQKVEFLVSFYNNEISEKSEIFDDQFSVERPDGSNFTLKIRSTKLEDSAMYFCASSATGSQYGYTFGSGTRLTVV.

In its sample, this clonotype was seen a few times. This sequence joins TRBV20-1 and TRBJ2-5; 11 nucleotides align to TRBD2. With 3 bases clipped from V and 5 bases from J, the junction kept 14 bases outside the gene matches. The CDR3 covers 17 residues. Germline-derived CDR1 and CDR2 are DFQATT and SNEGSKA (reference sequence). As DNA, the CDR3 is TGCAGTGCTAGTGCCCTAGCGGGGGGCCTCGGTTCCGAGACCCAGTACTTC. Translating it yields CSASALAGGLGSETQYF.

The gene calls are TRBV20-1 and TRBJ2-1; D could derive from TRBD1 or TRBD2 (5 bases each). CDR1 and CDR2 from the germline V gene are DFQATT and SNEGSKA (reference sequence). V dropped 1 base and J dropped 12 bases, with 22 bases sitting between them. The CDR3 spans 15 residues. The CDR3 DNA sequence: TGCAGTGCTAGAGTCAAAGGCGGGCAGGGAAGGAGGCAGTTCTTC. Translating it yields CSARVKGGQGRRQFF.

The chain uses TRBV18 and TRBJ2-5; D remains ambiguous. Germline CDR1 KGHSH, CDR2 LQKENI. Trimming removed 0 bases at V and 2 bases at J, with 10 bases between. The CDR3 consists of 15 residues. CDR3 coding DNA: TGTGCCAGCTCACCACCGATAGGTTCTCAAGAGACCCAGTACTTC. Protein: CASSPPIGSQETQYF.

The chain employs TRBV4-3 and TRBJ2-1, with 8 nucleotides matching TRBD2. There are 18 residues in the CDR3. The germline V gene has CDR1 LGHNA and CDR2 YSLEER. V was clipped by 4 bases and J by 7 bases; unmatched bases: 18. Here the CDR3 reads CASSRLLSGGRVINEQFF. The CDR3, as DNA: TGCGCCAGCAGCCGCCTACTGAGCGGGGGCAGGGTCATAAATGAGCAGTTCTTC.

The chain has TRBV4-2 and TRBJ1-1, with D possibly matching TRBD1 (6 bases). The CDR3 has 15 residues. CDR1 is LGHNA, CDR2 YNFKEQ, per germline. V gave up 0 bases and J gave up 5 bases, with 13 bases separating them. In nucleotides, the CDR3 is TGTGCCAGCAGCCAAGAACCGGACAGCCAAACTGAAGCTTTCTTT. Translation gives CASSQEPDSQTEAFF.

For the CDR3, the DNA is TGCAGTGCTATACTAACCGGGACAGTCTACAATGAGCAGTTCTTC. It translates to CSAILTGTVYNEQFF. This chain links TRBV20-1 with TRBJ2-1, with 7 positions matching TRBD1. The CDR3 spans 15 residues. Germline assignment: CDR1 DFQATT and CDR2 SNEGSKA (reference sequence). Trimming took 4 bases from V and 3 from J; bases not matched to a gene: 9.

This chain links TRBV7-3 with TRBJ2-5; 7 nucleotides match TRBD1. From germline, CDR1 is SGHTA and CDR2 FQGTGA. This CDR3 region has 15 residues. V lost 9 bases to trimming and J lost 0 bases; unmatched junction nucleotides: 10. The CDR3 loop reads CARPEDRMYQETQYF. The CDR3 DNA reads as TGTGCCAGACCCGAGGACAGGATGTACCAAGAGACCCAGTACTTC.

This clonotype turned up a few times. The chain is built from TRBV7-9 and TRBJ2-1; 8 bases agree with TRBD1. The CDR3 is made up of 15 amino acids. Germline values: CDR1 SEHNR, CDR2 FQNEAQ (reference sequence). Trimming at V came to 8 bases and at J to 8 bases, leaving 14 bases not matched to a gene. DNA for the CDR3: TGTGCCAGCTTGGTGGTACGGACAGGGTCATATGAGCAGTTCTTC. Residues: CASLVVRTGSYEQFF.

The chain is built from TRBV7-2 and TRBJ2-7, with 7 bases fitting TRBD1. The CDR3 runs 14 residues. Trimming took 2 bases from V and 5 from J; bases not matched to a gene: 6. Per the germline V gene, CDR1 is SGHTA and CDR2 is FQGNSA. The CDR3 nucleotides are TGTGCCAGCAGCTTAAGACAGGGCATGAACGAGCAGTACTTC. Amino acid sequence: CASSLRQGMNEQYF.

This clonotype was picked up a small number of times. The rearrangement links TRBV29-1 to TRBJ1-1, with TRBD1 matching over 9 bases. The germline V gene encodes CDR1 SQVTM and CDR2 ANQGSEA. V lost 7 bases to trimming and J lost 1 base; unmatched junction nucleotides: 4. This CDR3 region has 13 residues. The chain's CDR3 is CSATGGANTEAFF. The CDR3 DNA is TGCAGCGCTACAGGGGGCGCGAACACTGAAGCTTTCTTT.

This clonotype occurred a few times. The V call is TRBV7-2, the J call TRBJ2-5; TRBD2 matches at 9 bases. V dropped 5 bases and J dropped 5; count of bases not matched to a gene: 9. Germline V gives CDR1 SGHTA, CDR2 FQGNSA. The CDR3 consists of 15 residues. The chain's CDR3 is CASSRLAGVYETQYF. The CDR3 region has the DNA TGTGCCAGCAGCCGTTTAGCGGGGGTCTACGAGACCCAGTACTTC.

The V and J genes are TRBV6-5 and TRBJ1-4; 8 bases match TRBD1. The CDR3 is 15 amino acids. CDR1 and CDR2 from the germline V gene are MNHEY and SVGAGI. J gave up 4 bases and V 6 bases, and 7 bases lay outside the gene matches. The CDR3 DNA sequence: TGTGCCAGCAGCCCAGGGGGCACCCTTAATGAAAAACTGTTTTTT. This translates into CASSPGGTLNEKLFF.

CDR3 protein: CSAEPSGGPTDTQYF. The CDR3 region has the DNA TGCAGTGCTGAGCCTAGCGGGGGGCCCACAGATACGCAGTATTTT. This sequence joins TRBV20-1 and TRBJ2-3; 11 bases align to TRBD2. The CDR3 covers 15 residues. V dropped 5 bases and J dropped 2; count of bases not matched to a gene: 6. CDR1 and CDR2 (germline): DFQATT, SNEGSKA (reference sequence).

CDR3 bases: TGCAGTGCTAGAGATCCCTGGGGGGCCTACGAGCAGTACTTC. Protein product: CSARDPWGAYEQYF. The chain has TRBV20-1 and TRBJ2-7; TRBD2 might be the D (6 bases). V lost 0 bases to trimming and J lost 2 bases, with 11 bases between them. This CDR3 is built from 14 residues. CDR1 is DFQATT and CDR2 is SNEGSKA in the germline V gene (reference sequence).

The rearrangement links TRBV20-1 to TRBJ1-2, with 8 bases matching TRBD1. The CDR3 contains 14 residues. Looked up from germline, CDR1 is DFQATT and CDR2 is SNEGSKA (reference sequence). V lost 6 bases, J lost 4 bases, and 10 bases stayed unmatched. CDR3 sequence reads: CSATPRGRTYGYTF. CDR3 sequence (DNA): TGCAGTGCCACCCCCAGGGGGCGCACCTATGGCTACACCTTC.

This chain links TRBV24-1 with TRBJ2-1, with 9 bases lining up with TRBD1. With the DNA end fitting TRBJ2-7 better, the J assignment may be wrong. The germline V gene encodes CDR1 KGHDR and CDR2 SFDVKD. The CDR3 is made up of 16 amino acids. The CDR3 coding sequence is TGTGCCACCAGTGATCCCTACAGGGGGCCGTACAATGAGCAGTACTTC. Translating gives CATSDPYRGPYNEQYF.

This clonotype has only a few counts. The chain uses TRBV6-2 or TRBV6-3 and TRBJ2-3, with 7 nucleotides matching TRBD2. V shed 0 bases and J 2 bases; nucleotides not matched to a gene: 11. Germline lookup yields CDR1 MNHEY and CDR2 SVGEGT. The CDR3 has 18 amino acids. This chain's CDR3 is CASSYSRGSSGPTDTQYF. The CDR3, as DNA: TGTGCCAGCAGTTACTCTCGCGGATCTAGCGGCCCCACAGATACGCAGTATTTT.

In nucleotides, the CDR3 is TGCAGTACTCTTAGAGGCGTCGGGGGCGAAAGCACAGATACGCAGTATTTT. The encoded protein is CSTLRGVGGESTDTQYF. The chain is built from TRBV20-1 and TRBJ2-3; D tentatively reads TRBD1 or TRBD2 (6 bases each). The CDR3 consists of 17 residues. Germline lookup yields CDR1 DFQATT and CDR2 SNEGSKA (reference sequence). V was cut by 8 bases and J by 0 bases, with 24 bases left in between.

The CDR3 loop is CASSPVVPGTESNSPLHF. The CDR3 DNA reads as TGTGCCAGCAGCCCTGTGGTCCCCGGGACAGAGTCTAATTCACCCCTCCACTTT. This chain uses TRBV12-3 or TRBV12-4 with TRBJ1-6, with 7 positions matching TRBD1. The J segment lost 6 bases and the V segment lost 6 bases, leaving 17 bases of the junction unmatched. The CDR3 has 18 residues.